Described below is a single T cell receptor (beta chain) sequence and its context. These data are taken from a study of blood T cells in healthy people across ages. V lost 4 bases and J 3 bases, leaving 14 bases between the germline ends. The CDR3 runs to 15 residues. The V gene's germline CDR1 is SGHDN and CDR2 FVKESK. A second PCR, run for roughly 7 to 12 cycles, used a sample-barcoded 5' primer plus a J-beta primer mix. TCRdb reprocessed the 5' RACE reads via MiXCR and lists one record per CDR3 protein. The sample holds some 940,000 distinct CDR3 sequences, about 27% seen once. This sample was also put to use in a study of T cells of mothers and their children.

Sequencing input: blood. The V call is TRBV14, the J call TRBJ2-3; D perhaps matches TRBD2 (5 bases). The clonotype was recovered from a woman aged 40 to 50 in good health. CDR3 DNA: TGTGCCAGCAGCCCCGAAGGCAAGCGGACAGATACGCAGTATTTT. Its protein is CASSPEGKRTDTQYF.